This TCR beta chain was captured by sequencing in a study of blood T cell repertoires in COVID-19. This CDR3 comprises 18 residues. Looked up from germline, CDR1 is SGHTA and CDR2 is FQGTGA. V lost 1 base to trimming and J lost 4 bases; unmatched junction nucleotides: 6. Source study methods: Reference gene primer amplification in the assay estimated nucleated cell counts. Generated by immunoSEQ multiplex PCR, the TCRdb table keeps only in-frame clones and is missing some. That table supplies the V and J calls and clone size; D and trimming were determined from the DNA. The sample contains just over 300,000 clones, around 91% of which appear only once.

This clonotype was sampled from a woman between 18 and 30 years old with acute COVID-19. The chain links TRBV7-3 to TRBJ2-1, with TRBD2 identical over 14 bases. Sequencing input: PBMCs or T cells enriched from blood (not recorded which). CDR3: CASSLKGTSGSKYNEQFF. CDR3 sequence (DNA): TGTGCCAGCAGCTTAAAGGGGACTAGCGGGAGTAAGTACAATGAGCAGTTCTTC.